The table lists the clone carrying this T cell receptor beta chain with many counts. Its antigen is not identified. The time point here: healthy volunteer bleed at 2 weeks. Total RNA was extracted from unfractionated whole blood. Unique molecular identifiers were affixed to discrete cDNA molecules within the library. Authors' analysis steps: Per-sample TCR counts ranged from about 20,000 to 690,600, median around 100,000. One entry per CDR3 protein results from TCRdb running MiXCR on the RACE reads. What appears here as the V and J calls and clone size reflects TCRdb's work, not the paper's. Of 43,000 or so distinct CDR3 sequences detected, around 4.5% appear once; the ten largest clones hold approximately 1.5%. The sample originates from a study of human T cells and chemical hapten exposure. As for the study in general: Per-sample variation in TCR yield stemmed mainly from small pooled library volume differences. General study points: TCRs whose frequency exceeded 1 in 1000 remained the same following DPC sensitization.

Trimming removed 2 bases from V and 4 bases from J, with 18 bases in between. There are 17 residues in the CDR3. Per germline, CDR1 MNHEY and CDR2 SMNVEV (reference sequence). The sample comprised whole blood. V gene TRBV27 combines with J gene TRBJ1-5; D perhaps matches TRBD1 (6 bases). This TCR was recovered from a female donor in good health. Some clones in this sample may be carry-over from other donors' samples. The CDR3 bases are TGTGCCAGCAGTTTAGAAGGCAGCGCGAGGGGGAATCAGCCCCAGCATTTT. Translation gives CASSLEGSARGNQPQHF.